This T cell receptor (beta chain) is drawn from a study of low-dose radiotherapy and immunotherapy resistance in tumors. For the study at large: The study administered intravenous cyclophosphamide at 200 mg/m2 every two weeks, one day ahead of radiation and immunotherapy.

Time point described: after trial treatment. Treatment reported: LDRT plus nivolumab, ipilimumab, low-dose cyclophosphamide and aspirin (RACIN trial). A remark on this clonotype: In this CDR3 the conserved last residue, phenylalanine or tryptophan, is missing, so a read error is likely.

The CDR3 is 15 residues long. The V gene's germline CDR1 is SGHNT and CDR2 YYREEE (reference sequence). Alpha and beta chains were covered, as first-strand cDNA relied on TRAV- and TRBV-specific primers. With a constant-region primer and a V-primer adapter, TCRs were subjected to 20 to 25 PCR cycles of amplification. Using its own MiXCR run on the reads, TCRdb lists one record per CDR3 protein. The table records roughly 100,000 distinct CDR3 sequences, under 25% of them present only once. This rearrangement joins TRBV5-4 to TRBJ1-5, with D maybe TRBD1 (5 bases). The sample consisted of PBMCs, taken after low-dose radiotherapy plus immunotherapy. The TCR comes from a female donor with ovarian cancer. The CDR3 bases are TGTACCAGCAGCATTACAGGAGCCGGTAATCAGCCCCAGCATCTT. It codes for CTSSITGAGNQPQHL.